This T cell receptor (beta chain) was sequenced during a study of T cell repertoires in cytomegalovirus infection. Study overall: It can be stated that public TCR beta signatures indicated CMV infection as well as a matching HLA type.

Points from the study as a whole: The ex vivo response was dominated by HLA-C-restricted CMV-specific TCR beta clonotypes. Accumulated public TCR beta family frequency recognized individuals carrying CMV together with the relevant HLA.

TCRdb recomputed calls from the reads with MiXCR, one row per CDR3 protein. Here the sample spans approximately 990,000 distinct CDR3 sequences, less than 40% being singletons. The CDR3 is made up of 14 amino acids. V was cut by 5 bases and J by 5 bases, with 16 bases left in between. Germline V gives CDR1 MGHDK, CDR2 SYGVNS. As to this clonotype: Its antigen is not identified.

This TCR derives from a human donor in good health (CMV status not recorded). Some clones in this sample may be carry-over from other donors' samples. V and J are TRBV25-1 and TRBJ2-7, with a possible D match to TRBD2 (5 bases). The sequenced sample was cultured CD8+ T cells from PBMCs, obtained from culture after CMV antigen stimulation. The CDR3 loop is CASSNKATGDEQYF. The CDR3 DNA follows: TGTGCCAGCAGTAACAAGGCGACCGGGGACGAGCAGTACTTC.